This section outlines one T cell receptor beta chain sequence together with its context. Libraries were prepared by immunoSEQ multiplex PCR; TCRdb keeps only in-frame clonotypes and omits some of them. The table shows some 350,000 clones, with about four fifths occurring only once. This sample was included in a study of blood T cell repertoires in COVID-19. Study-wide context: The United States, Italy and Spain supplied acute and convalescent COVID-19 samples.

The V end was cut by 8 bases, the J end by 4 bases, with 14 bases between. The CDR3 has 13 residues. CDR1 is MDHEN and CDR2 is SYDVKM in the germline V gene. What was sequenced was peripheral blood. The chain has TRBV28 and TRBJ2-5, with D possibly being TRBD1 (6 bases). The TCR originated in a man in his thirties or forties with active or convalescent COVID-19. The CDR3 DNA sequence: TGTGCCAGCCTCACACAGGGACGAGAGACCCAGTACTTC. Its protein product is CASLTQGRETQYF.